This T cell receptor (beta chain) was found in a study of shared clonotypes between healthy human individuals. General study findings and limits: Some clonotypes were shared by all four sorted-subset donors, while others were not shared. The non-shared ones had lower generation probabilities than the shared ones.

With respect to this clone: The antigen remains unidentified.

Deep was the level used in running the assay. Once extracted for a subset, genomic DNA was divided evenly among several immunoSEQ plates. The data were produced by immunoSEQ multiplex PCR, yet TCRdb's version contains in-frame clones alone and is incomplete. The sample comprises about 670,000 clones, less than 80% of which are singletons, and about 1.8% rests with the top ten. The material sequenced was memory CD4+ T cells sorted from blood. The subset: CD45RA-negative fraction. The TCR was taken from a woman aged 30 to 39 in good health.

The CDR3 DNA is TGTGCCAGCACTCCAGAAAGGGAGCAGTTCTTC. Its translation is CASTPEREQFF. The chain recombines TRBV6-1 with TRBJ2-1; D gene uncertain. V lost 7 bases, J lost 10 bases, and 11 bases lay in between. Germline loops: CDR1 MNHNS, CDR2 SASEGT. The CDR3 loop spans 11 amino acids.